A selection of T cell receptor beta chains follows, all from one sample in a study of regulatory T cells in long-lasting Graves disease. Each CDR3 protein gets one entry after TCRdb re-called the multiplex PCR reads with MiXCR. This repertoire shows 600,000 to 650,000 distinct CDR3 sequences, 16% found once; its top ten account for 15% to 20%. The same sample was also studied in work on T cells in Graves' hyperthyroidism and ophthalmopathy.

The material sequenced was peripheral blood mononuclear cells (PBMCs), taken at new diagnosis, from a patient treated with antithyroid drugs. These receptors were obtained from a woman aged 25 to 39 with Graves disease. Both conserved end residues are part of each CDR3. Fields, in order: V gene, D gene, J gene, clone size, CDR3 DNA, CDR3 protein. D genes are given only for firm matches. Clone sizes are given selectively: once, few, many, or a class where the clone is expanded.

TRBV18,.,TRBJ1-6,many,TGTGCCAGCTCACCCGGACGGGAGCGTTCACCCCTCCACTTT,CASSPGRERSPLHF
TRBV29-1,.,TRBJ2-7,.,TGCAGCGTTGGGGCCACGTACGAGCAGTACTTC,CSVGATYEQYF
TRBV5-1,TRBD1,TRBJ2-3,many,TGCGCCAGCGAAAGGACAGGGGGCACAGATACGCAGTATTTT,CASERTGGTDTQYF
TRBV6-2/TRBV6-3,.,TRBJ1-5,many,TGTGCCAGCAGTTACTCGAAGGGGGGATCCAATCAGCCCCAGCATTTT,CASSYSKGGSNQPQHF
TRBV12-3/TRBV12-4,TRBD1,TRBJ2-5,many,TGTGCCAGCAGTGACGACAGGGTCGGACAAGAGACCCAGTACTTC,CASSDDRVGQETQYF
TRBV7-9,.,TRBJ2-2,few,TGTGCCAGCAGCTTAGTTCCAACTCAGAACACCGGGGAGCTGTTTTTT,CASSLVPTQNTGELFF
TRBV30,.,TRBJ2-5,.,TGTGCCTGGGGCAGTTACCTGGGTCAAGAGACCCAGTACTTC,CAWGSYLGQETQYF
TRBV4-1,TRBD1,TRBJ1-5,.,TGCGCCAGCAGCCAAGAGATGGACAGGGTAAGCAATCAGCCCCAGCATTTT,CASSQEMDRVSNQPQHF
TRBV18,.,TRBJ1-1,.,TGTGCCAGCTCACCACGACCCCAGACGGACAGCATGAACACTGAAGCTTTCTTT,CASSPRPQTDSMNTEAFF
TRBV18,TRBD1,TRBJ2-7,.,TGTGCCAGCTCACCAGAGACAGGGGCTTACGAGCAGTACTTC,CASSPETGAYEQYF
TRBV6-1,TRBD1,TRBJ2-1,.,TGTGCCAGCAGTGGGACAGGGGTGCCTCGTGAGCAGTTCTTC,CASSGTGVPREQFF
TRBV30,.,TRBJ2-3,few,TGTGCCTGGAGTGTACCCGCCGATACGCAGTATTTT,CAWSVPADTQYF
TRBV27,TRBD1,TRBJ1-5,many,TGTGCCAGCGGGACAGGGCGTTATCAGCCCCAGCATTTT,CASGTGRYQPQHF
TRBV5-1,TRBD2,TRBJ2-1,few,TGCGCCAGCAGCCTGACTAGCGGGCAGTTGAATGAGCAGTTCTTC,CASSLTSGQLNEQFF
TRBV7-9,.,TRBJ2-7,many,TGTGCCGGAGAGATAACGCGGGAGCAGTACTTC,CAGEITREQYF
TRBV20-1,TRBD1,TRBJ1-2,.,TGCAGTGCCCCGGGACAGGGGCGCAATTCCTATGGCTACACCTTC,CSAPGQGRNSYGYTF
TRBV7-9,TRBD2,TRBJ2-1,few,TGTGCCAGCAGCACTTATAGCGGGAGAACCTACAATGAGCAGTTCTTC,CASSTYSGRTYNEQFF
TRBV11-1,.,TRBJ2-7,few,TGTGCCAGCAGCACTACAGGGTTCGGCTACGAGCAGTACTTC,CASSTTGFGYEQYF
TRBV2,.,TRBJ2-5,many,TGTGCCAGCGGACAGACCCAAGAAACCCAGTACTTC,CASGQTQETQYF
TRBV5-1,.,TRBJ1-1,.,TGCGCCAGCAGCTTTTCTGGGGCGAGCACTGAAGCTTTCTTT,CASSFSGASTEAFF
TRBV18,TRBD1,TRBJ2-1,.,TGTGCCAGCTCACAGCTGGAACGGACAGGATTGGGCCCAACCGGTTGGAATGAGCAGTTCTTC,CASSQLERTGLGPTGWNEQFF
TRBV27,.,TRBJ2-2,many,TGTGCCAGCAGTTTTTGGCAGGGAGCCGGGGAGCTGTTTTTT,CASSFWQGAGELFF
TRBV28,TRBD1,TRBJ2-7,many,TGTGCCAGCAGTTTATATGGGACAGGGGACTTCGAGCAGTACTTC,CASSLYGTGDFEQYF
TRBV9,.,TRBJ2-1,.,TGTGCCAGCAGCGTAGGGCACCTAACCTACAATGAGCAGTTCTTC,CASSVGHLTYNEQFF
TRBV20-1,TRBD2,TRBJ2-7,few,TGCAGTGCCCCGGGACTAGCGGGAGGTTTAGAGCAGTACTTC,CSAPGLAGGLEQYF
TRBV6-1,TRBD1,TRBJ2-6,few,TGTGCCAGCAGCGCGGGGACAGGAGAGGCCAACGTCCCGACTTTC,CASSAGTGEANVPTF
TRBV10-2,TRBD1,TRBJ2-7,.,TGCGCCACAATGGGACAGGAAGCCTACGAGCAGTACTTC,CATMGQEAYEQYF
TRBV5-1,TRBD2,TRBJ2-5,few,TGCGCCAGCAGAGTCCCAAACGGGAGGGCCGGGGAGACCCAGTACTTC,CASRVPNGRAGETQYF
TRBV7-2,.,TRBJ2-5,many,TGTGCCAGCAGCCCACAACTAGCCCAACAAGAGACCCAGTACTTC,CASSPQLAQQETQYF
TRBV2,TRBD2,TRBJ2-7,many,TGTGCCAGCAGCGCCGGGACTAGCGGGAGCGAGCAGTACTTC,CASSAGTSGSEQYF
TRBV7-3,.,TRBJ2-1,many,TGTGCCAGCAGCTTTCGCGTCGGGTCCTACAATGAGCAGTTCTTC,CASSFRVGSYNEQFF
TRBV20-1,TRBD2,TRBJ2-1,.,TGCAGTGCAGGGGGCCGGACTAGCGGGAACAACAATGAGCAGTTCTTC,CSAGGRTSGNNNEQFF
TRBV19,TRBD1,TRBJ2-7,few,TGTGCCAGTAGTATGGTCCCTCAGGGGGCACGCTACGAGCAGTACTTC,CASSMVPQGARYEQYF
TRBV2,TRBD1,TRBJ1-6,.,TGTGCCAGCAGGCGACAGGGGGCGAGATCACCCCTCCACTTT,CASRRQGARSPLHF
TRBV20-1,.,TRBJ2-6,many,TGCAGTGCCACGACCGGGGCCAACGTCCTGACTTTC,CSATTGANVLTF
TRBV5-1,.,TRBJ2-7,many,TGCGCCAGCAGCCAGGGGTCCGGAACGGGAGAGCAGTACTTC,CASSQGSGTGEQYF
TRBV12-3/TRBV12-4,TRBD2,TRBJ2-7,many,TGTGCCAGCAGTTTTGGGCGGGAGGGCGAGCAGTACTTC,CASSFGREGEQYF
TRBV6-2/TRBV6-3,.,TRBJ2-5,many,TGTGCCAGCAGTTACTCGTTTTTGGCCGGAAAAGAGACCCAGTACTTC,CASSYSFLAGKETQYF
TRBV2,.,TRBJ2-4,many,TGTGCCAGCAGTGAAAATGCCGGGCAGTACATTCAGTACTTC,CASSENAGQYIQYF
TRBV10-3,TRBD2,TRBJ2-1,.,TGTGCCATCAGCGCCCTACTAGCGGGAGTAGGCAATGAGCAGTTCTTC,CAISALLAGVGNEQFF
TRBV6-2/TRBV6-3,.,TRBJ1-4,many,TGTGCCAGCAGTGAGGGTGGCAGGGGAAATGAAAAACTGTTTTTT,CASSEGGRGNEKLFF
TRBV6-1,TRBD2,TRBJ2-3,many,TGTGCCAGCAGTCGAGCTAGCGGGAGCGGCGGCACAGATACGCAGTATTTT,CASSRASGSGGTDTQYF
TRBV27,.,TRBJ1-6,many,TGTGCCAGCGGACGAGGGGCCCAATATAATTCACCCCTCCACTTT,CASGRGAQYNSPLHF
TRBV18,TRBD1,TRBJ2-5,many,TGTGCCAGCAGCCCCAGACAGGGCCAAGAGACCCAGTACTTC,CASSPRQGQETQYF
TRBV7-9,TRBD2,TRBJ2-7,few,TGTGCCAGCAGGTTTAAGGGGGAAGAGGGAGCGGGAGGGGACGAGCAGTACTTC,CASRFKGEEGAGGDEQYF
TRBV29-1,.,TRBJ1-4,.,TGCAGCGTTGTAGGTGAAAAACTGTTTTTT,CSVVGEKLFF
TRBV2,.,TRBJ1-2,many,TGTGCCAGCAGTGAAAGCCAGGGCTTCTATGGCTACACCTTC,CASSESQGFYGYTF
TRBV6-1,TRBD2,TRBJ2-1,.,TGTGCCGTGCGTTTGGCTAGCGGTAATGAGCAGTTCTTC,CAVRLASGNEQFF
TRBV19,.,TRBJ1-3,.,TGTGCCGGCCGGGTCTCCGACTACTCTGGAAACACCATATATTTT,CAGRVSDYSGNTIYF
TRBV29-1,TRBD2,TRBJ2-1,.,TGCAGCTTTGGGACTAGCGGAGACGCCTACAATGAGCAGTTCTTC,CSFGTSGDAYNEQFF
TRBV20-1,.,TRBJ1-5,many,TGCAGTGCTAGAGATCGGAGGGGCGGATATAGCAATCAGCCCCAGCATTTT,CSARDRRGGYSNQPQHF
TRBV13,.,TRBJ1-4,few,TGTGCCAGCAGCCAGGAGGCTGAAAAACTGTTTTTT,CASSQEAEKLFF
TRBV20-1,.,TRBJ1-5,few,TGCAGTGCTAGTCAGGAGGATCAGCCCCAGCATTTT,CSASQEDQPQHF
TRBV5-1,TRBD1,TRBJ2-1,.,TGCGCCAGCAGCTTGGTTTTCGATTGGACAGGGGGCAATGAGCAGTTCTTC,CASSLVFDWTGGNEQFF
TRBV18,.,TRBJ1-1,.,TGTGCCAGCTCACCTGCGGACAGCCCTGGGACTGAAGCTTTCTTT,CASSPADSPGTEAFF
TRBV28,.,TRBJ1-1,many,TGTGCCAGCAGTTTAACCCCCACGAACACTGAAGCTTTCTTT,CASSLTPTNTEAFF
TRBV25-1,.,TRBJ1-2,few,TGTGCCAGCAGTCACCAGGGATTCTATGGCTACACCTTC,CASSHQGFYGYTF
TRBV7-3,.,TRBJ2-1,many,TGTGCCAGCAGCTTAACCTCTTCGGGAGTCAATGAGCAGTTCTTC,CASSLTSSGVNEQFF
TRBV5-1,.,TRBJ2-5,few,TGCGCCAGCAGCTCCGACCGATCGGAGACCCAGTACTTC,CASSSDRSETQYF
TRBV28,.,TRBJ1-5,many,TGTGCCAGCAGTCGAGGCCCCCTGTTAAATCAGCCCCAGCATTTT,CASSRGPLLNQPQHF